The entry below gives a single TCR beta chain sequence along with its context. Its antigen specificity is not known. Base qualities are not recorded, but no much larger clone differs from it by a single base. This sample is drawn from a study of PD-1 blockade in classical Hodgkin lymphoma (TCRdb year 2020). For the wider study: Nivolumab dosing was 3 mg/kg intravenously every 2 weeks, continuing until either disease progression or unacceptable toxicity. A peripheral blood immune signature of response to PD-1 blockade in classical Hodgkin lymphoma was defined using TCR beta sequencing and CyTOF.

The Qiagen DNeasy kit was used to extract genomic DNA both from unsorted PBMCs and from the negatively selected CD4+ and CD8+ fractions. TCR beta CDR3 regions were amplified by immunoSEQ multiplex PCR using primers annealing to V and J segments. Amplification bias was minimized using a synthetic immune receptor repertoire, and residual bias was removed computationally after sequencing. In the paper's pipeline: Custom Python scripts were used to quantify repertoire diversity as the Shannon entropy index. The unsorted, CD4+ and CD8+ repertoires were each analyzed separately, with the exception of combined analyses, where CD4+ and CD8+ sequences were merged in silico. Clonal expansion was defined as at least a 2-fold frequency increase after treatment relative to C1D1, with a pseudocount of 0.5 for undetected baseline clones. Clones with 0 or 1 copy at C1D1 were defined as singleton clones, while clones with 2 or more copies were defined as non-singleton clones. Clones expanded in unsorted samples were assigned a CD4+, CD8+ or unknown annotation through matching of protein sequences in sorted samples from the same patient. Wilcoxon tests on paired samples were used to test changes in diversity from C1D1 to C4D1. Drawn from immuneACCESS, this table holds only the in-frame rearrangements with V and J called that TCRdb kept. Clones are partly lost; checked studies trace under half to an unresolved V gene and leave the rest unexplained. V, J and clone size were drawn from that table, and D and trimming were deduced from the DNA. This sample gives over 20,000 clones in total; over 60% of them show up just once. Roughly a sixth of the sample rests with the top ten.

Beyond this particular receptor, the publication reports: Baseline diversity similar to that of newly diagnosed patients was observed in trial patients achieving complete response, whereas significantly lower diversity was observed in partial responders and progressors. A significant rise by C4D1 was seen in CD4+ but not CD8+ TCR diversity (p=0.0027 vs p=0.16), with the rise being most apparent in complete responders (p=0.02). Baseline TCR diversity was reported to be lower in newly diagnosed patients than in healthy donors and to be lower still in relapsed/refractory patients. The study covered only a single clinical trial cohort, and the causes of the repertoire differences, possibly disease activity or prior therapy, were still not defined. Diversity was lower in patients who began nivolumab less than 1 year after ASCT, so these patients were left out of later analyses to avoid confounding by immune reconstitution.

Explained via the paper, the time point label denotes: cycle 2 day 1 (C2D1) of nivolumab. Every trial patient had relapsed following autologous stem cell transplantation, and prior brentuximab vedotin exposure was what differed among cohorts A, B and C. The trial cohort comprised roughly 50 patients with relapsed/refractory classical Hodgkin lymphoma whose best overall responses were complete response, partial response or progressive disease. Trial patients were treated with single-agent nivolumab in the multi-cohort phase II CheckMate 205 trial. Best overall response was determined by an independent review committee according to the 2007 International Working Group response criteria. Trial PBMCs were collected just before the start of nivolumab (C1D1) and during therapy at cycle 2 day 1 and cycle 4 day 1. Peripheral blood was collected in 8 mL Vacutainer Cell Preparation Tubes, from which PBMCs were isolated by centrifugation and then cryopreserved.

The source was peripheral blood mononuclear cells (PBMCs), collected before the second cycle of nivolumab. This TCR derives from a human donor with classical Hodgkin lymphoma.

The DNA sequence is as follows: TGCGCCAGCAGTGCAGGGACAGTTAATTCACCCCTCCACTTT. Its protein reads: CASSAGTVNSPLHF. Rearrangement joined TRBV10-2 to TRBJ1-6, with 7 bases aligning to TRBD1. CDR1 and CDR2, per the germline V gene, are WSHSY and SAAADI. For this chain, trimming is 4 bases at the V end and 6 bases at the J end, and the number of junction bases without a gene match is 3. Its CDR3 holds 14 amino acids, cysteine through phenylalanine. The sequence is cut down to CDR3 DNA, 42 bases in frame from base 1.